One T cell receptor (beta chain) is described in this entry. The data belong to a study of T cell responses to AZD1222 COVID-19 vaccine. Some clones are missing from TCRdb's copy, which holds only in-frame ones; the method was immunoSEQ multiplex PCR. The table lists under 200,000 clones, about 91% of them singletons. CDR3 length equals 16 residues. V lost 3 bases, J lost 0 bases, and 12 bases lay in between. CDR1 and CDR2 from the germline V gene are KGHSH and LQKENI. The material was peripheral blood, obtained on day 0 of AZD1222 vaccination. The rearrangement uses TRBV18 and TRBJ1-3; D call uncertain. The sequence was collected from an adult in good health. Here the CDR3 DNA reads TGTGCCAGCTCACCGGGTCCGGTGAGCTCTGGAAACACCATATATTTT. Amino acids: CASSPGPVSSGNTIYF.